This entry features one T cell receptor beta chain sequence. Its target is not known. The data belong to a study of cytomegalovirus exposure and HLA in healthy donors. Overall study results and limits: Looking again later, the authors saw that most CMV-associated TCR beta chains seemed HLA-restricted.

Primers included in the PCR were 60 Vbeta and 13 Jbeta primers. Measured with immunoSEQ multiplex PCR; TCRdb has only the in-frame clones, and not every one. The sample carries under 200,000 clones, roughly four fifths recorded once. Germline V gives CDR1 MGHRA, CDR2 YSYEKL. CDR3 length equals 17 residues. V dropped 3 bases and J dropped 3; count of bases not matched to a gene: 14. This sequence joins TRBV4-1 and TRBJ2-7, with 7 nucleotides matching TRBD1. This clonotype originated in a woman in her twenties or thirties in good health and CMV-seropositive. Specimen: PBMCs. This CDR3 reads CASSHSKQGKSRYEQYF. In DNA, the CDR3 is TGCGCCAGCAGCCATTCAAAACAGGGGAAAAGTCGCTACGAGCAGTACTTC.